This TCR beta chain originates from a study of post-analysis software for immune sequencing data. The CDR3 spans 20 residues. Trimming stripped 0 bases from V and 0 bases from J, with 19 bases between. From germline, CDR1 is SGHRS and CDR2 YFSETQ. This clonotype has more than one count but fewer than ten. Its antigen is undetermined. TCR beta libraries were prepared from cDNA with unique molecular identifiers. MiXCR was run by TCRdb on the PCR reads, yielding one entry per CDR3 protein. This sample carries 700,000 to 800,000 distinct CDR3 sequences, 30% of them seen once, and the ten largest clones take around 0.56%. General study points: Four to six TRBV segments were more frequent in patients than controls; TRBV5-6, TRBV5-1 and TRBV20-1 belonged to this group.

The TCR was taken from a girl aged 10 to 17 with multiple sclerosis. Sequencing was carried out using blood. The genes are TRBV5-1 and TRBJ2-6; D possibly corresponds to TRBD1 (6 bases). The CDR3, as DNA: TGCGCCAGCAGCTTGGCCATCCGTGCGCAGGGGCCCTCTGGGGCCAACGTCCTGACTTTC. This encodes CASSLAIRAQGPSGANVLTF.